This T cell receptor beta chain was documented in a study of neurological immune-mediated disorders. TCRdb re-derived calls from the 5' RACE reads in MiXCR, one entry per CDR3 protein. The table has about 45,000 distinct CDR3 sequences, under 25% seen once; the top ten hold about 4.5%. As for time point: technical triplicate 3. Germline V lookup: CDR1 SGHAT, CDR2 FQNNGV. CDR3 length: 14 residues. V lost 7 bases, J lost 4 bases, and 9 bases stayed unmatched. Sequenced input: PBMCs. The source is a man in his sixties with HTLV-1-associated myelopathy (HAM/TSP). This rearrangement joins TRBV11-2 to TRBJ1-2; 7 nucleotides line up with TRBD1. The CDR3 protein is CASTPGGSVYGYTF. The CDR3, as DNA: TGTGCCAGCACCCCAGGGGGATCGGTCTATGGCTACACCTTC.